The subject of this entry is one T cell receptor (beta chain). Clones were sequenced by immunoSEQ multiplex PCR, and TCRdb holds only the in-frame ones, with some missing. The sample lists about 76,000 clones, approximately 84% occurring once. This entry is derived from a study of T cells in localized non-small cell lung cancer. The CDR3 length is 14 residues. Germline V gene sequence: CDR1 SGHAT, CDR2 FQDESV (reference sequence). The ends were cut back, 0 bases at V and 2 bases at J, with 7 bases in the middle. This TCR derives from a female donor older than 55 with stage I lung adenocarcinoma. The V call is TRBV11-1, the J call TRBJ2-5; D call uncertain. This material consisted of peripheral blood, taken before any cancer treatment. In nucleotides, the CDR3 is TGTGCCAGCAGCTTAGCCTACGTGCAAGAGACCCAGTACTTC. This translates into CASSLAYVQETQYF.